This TCR beta chain was identified during a study of cytotoxic CD8 clonotypes in ibrutinib-treated CLL. The repertoire was sequenced with immunoSEQ multiplex PCR; TCRdb's copy has only in-frame clones and lacks some. Altogether 60,000 to 95,000 clones are present, 75% to 90% being singletons, with the ten largest covering roughly 40%. This clone was recorded only once. The antigen remains unidentified. The study's findings and limits: Clonality measured at baseline exceeded age-matched healthy donors, tracking circulating CD8+ T-cell counts.

Looked up from germline, CDR1 is GTSNPN and CDR2 is SVGIG (reference sequence). This CDR3 comprises 15 residues. V trimming: 3 bases; J trimming: 2 bases; junction bases outside the gene matches: 7. The receptor was derived from a human donor with chronic lymphocytic leukemia. V is TRBV30 and J is TRBJ2-1; 7 nucleotides agree with TRBD2. The material sequenced was PBMCs, taken after 24 months of ibrutinib treatment. CDR3 in amino acids: CAWRGGGSTYNEQFF. In nucleotides, the CDR3 is TGTGCCTGGAGGGGAGGCGGGAGTACCTACAATGAGCAGTTCTTC.